Below, 20 T cell receptor beta chains from the same sample are listed, as sequenced in a study of blood T cell repertoires in COVID-19. The assay was immunoSEQ multiplex PCR, and TCRdb's table has in-frame clones only and misses some. This sample yields about 220,000 clones, of which less than 85% are seen a single time; 3.6% belongs to the top ten. The sample consisted of peripheral blood. These receptor sequences come from a woman aged 80 or over with acute or convalescent COVID-19.

The chain joins TRBV28 to TRBJ2-3, with 9 positions matching TRBD1. The CDR3 covers 13 residues. V lost 8 bases to trimming and J lost 6 bases; unmatched junction nucleotides: 6. The germline gives CDR1 MDHEN, CDR2 SYDVKM. In DNA form, the CDR3 reads TGTGCCAGCCAACAGGGGGCAGGGGATACGCAGTATTTT. This encodes CASQQGAGDTQYF.

The V and J genes are TRBV21-1 and TRBJ2-3; the D segment call TRBD2 is taken from the table without a DNA check. TRBV21-1 is given as a pseudogene. The CDR3 contains 14 residues. The chain's CDR3 is CASSKRGLTGTQYF. CDR3 DNA sequence: TGTGCCAGCAGCAAACGAGGGCTGACTGGTACGCAGTATTTT.

As for this clone: Distinct nucleotide sequences in the sample also encode this CDR3. The rearrangement joins TRBV19 to TRBJ1-2, with 7 bases lining up with TRBD1. Germline values: CDR1 LNHDA, CDR2 SQIVND (reference sequence). The V and J ends lost 6 bases and 3 bases, in that order; junction bases with no gene match: 4. This CDR3 has 13 amino acids. Here the CDR3 DNA reads TGTGCCAGTAGCTTAACAGGGGACTATGGCTACACCTTC. Its protein is CASSLTGDYGYTF.

The gene calls are TRBV11-3 and TRBJ1-1, with D uncertain. The CDR3 has 16 residues. CDR1 is SGHNT, CDR2 YENEEA, per germline. V lost 1 base, J lost 0 bases, and 12 bases lay in between. The CDR3 sequence: CASSLGASLLNTEAFF. As DNA, the CDR3 is TGTGCCAGCAGCTTAGGGGCTAGCCTTTTGAACACTGAAGCTTTCTTT.

As concerns this clone: One end of the junction fails to match germline, which may point to a read error. The gene calls are TRBV29-1 and TRBJ1-1; TRBD1 matches at 7 bases. The V gene's germline CDR1 is SQVTM and CDR2 ANQGSEA. The CDR3 loop spans 14 amino acids. The DNA of the CDR3 is TGCAGCGTTCGCCTGGGACAGAGGAGCACTAAAGCTTTCTTT. It encodes CSVRLGQRSTKAFF.

The chain joins TRBV9 to TRBJ2-6; 8 positions agree with TRBD2. The CDR3 covers 16 residues. Trimming cost V 4 bases and J 4 bases; bases outside gene matches: 7. The V gene's germline CDR1 is SGDLS and CDR2 YYNGEE. The CDR3 sequence: CASSRGGASGANVLTF. DNA of the CDR3: TGTGCCAGCAGCCGGGGGGGCGCTTCAGGGGCCAACGTCCTGACTTTC.

The rearrangement uses TRBV5-1 and TRBJ2-1; 12 nucleotides align to TRBD2. The germline V gene encodes CDR1 SGHRS and CDR2 YFSETQ. There are 15 residues in the CDR3. Trimming cost V 0 bases and J 5 bases; bases outside gene matches: 0. CDR3: CASSLASGGDNEQFF. The CDR3 DNA is TGCGCCAGCAGCTTGGCTAGCGGGGGGGACAATGAGCAGTTCTTC.

The chain recombines TRBV7-9 with TRBJ2-1; 8 bases align to TRBD2. CDR1 and CDR2 from the germline V gene are SEHNR and FQNEAQ (reference sequence). There are 13 residues in the CDR3. After removal of 2 bases from V and 6 bases from J, the junction contained 0 bases not matched to a gene. CDR3: CASSLSGGNEQFF. As DNA, the CDR3 is TGTGCCAGCAGCTTAAGCGGGGGCAATGAGCAGTTCTTC.

This clone was detected a few times. This chain links TRBV5-1 with TRBJ2-2; tentative D call: TRBD1 (6 bases). This CDR3 is built from 15 residues. CDR1 SGHRS and CDR2 YFSETQ come from the germline V gene. V lost 4 bases and J lost 4, with 14 bases in between. This chain's CDR3 is CASSVDGQLTGELFF. In DNA, the CDR3 is TGCGCCAGCAGCGTGGACGGACAGCTCACCGGGGAGCTGTTTTTT. The full variable domain, with the rest looked up from reference TRBV5-1 and TRBJ2-2, is KAGVTQTPRYLIKTRGQQVTLSCSPISGHRSVSWYQQTPGQGLQFLFEYFSETQRNKGNFPGRFSGRQFSNSRSEMNVSTLELGDSALYLCASSVDGQLTGELFFGEGSRLTVL.

The chain recombines TRBV12-3 or TRBV12-4 with TRBJ1-1, with D unclear. V was clipped by 3 bases and J by 5 bases, with 7 bases between them. The CDR3 loop spans 12 amino acids. CDR3 amino acids: CASSLRETEAFF. The CDR3 region has the DNA TGTGCCAGCAGTTTGCGGGAAACTGAAGCTTTCTTT.

This chain connects TRBV6-5 to TRBJ1-2, with D perhaps matching TRBD1 (5 bases). CDR1 and CDR2 from the germline V gene are MNHEY and SVGAGI. The ends were cut back, 6 bases at V and 8 bases at J, with 16 bases in the middle. The CDR3 has 13 residues. CDR3: CASSATTPGGYTF. The CDR3 bases are TGTGCCAGCAGCGCTACTACGCCAGGGGGCTACACCTTC.

This sequence joins TRBV14 and TRBJ2-3, with a weak D call TRBD2 (6 bases). The CDR3 totals 16 residues. The V gene lost 4 bases and the J gene lost 2 bases, with 16 bases spanning the gap. CDR1 is SGHDN and CDR2 is FVKESK in the germline V gene. The DNA of the CDR3 is TGTGCCAGCAGCCGAGACGGAGGGGCCCTCACAGATACGCAGTATTTT. Its translation is CASSRDGGALTDTQYF. The entire variable domain, with the rest obtained from reference TRBV14 and TRBJ2-3, is as follows: EAGVTQFPSHSVIEKGQTVTLRCDPISGHDNLYWYRRVMGKEIKFLLHFVKESKQDESGMPNNRFLAERTGGTYSTLKVQPAELEDSGVYFCASSRDGGALTDTQYFGPGTRLTVL.

This clone was counted a single time. The chain employs TRBV4-3 and TRBJ1-1; D is uncertain. Germline V CDR1 and CDR2: LGHNA, YSLEER. The V gene lost 4 bases and the J gene lost 3 bases, with 12 bases spanning the gap. CDR3 length: 14 residues. The CDR3, as DNA: TGCGCCAGCAGCCTCAATCCGGGGTACACTGAAGCTTTCTTT. It yields the protein CASSLNPGYTEAFF.

The genes are TRBV7-2 and TRBJ2-7; no reliable D call. The CDR3 length is 14 residues. V was cut by 7 bases and J by 3 bases, with 16 bases left in between. CDR1 and CDR2 from the germline V gene are SGHTA and FQGNSA. Here the CDR3 DNA reads TGTGCCAGCACCAGAGACAACCCCCTCTACGAGCAGTACTTC. It encodes CASTRDNPLYEQYF. Filled out from reference TRBV7-2 and TRBJ2-7, the complete variable domain reads GAGVSQSPSNKVTEKGKDVELRCDPISGHTALYWYRQSLGQGLEFLIYFQGNSAPDKSGLPSDRFSAERTGGSVSTLTIQRTQQEDSAVYLCASTRDNPLYEQYFGPGTRLTVT.

This clone is a singleton in its sample. This sequence joins TRBV7-2 and TRBJ2-7, with 10 bases fitting TRBD2. From germline, CDR1 is SGHTA and CDR2 FQGNSA. J lost 7 bases, V lost 1 base, and 10 bases had no gene match. The CDR3 loop spans 16 amino acids. CDR3 in DNA: TGTGCCAGCAGCTTAGGATCTAGCGGGGGCTCGCTAGAGCAGTACTTC. It yields the protein CASSLGSSGGSLEQYF.

The table lists this clone with a few counts. This chain uses TRBV28 with TRBJ1-2, with 8 positions matching TRBD1. Germline loops: CDR1 MDHEN, CDR2 SYDVKM. The V gene end was trimmed by 1 base and the J gene end by 4 bases; junction bases not matched to a gene: 8. The CDR3 has 16 residues. The CDR3 reads CASSLSAGQGSYGYTF. The DNA of the CDR3 is TGTGCCAGCAGTTTATCCGCAGGACAGGGATCCTATGGCTACACCTTC.

The chain couples TRBV5-1 to TRBJ1-4, with D maybe TRBD1 (6 bases). The V gene's germline CDR1 is SGHRS and CDR2 YFSETQ. The CDR3 runs 14 residues. V lost 4 bases and J 0 bases, leaving 7 bases between the germline ends. The CDR3: CASSGTTTNEKLFF. The DNA for the CDR3 is TGCGCCAGCAGCGGGACAACAACTAATGAAAAACTGTTTTTT.

The chain is built from TRBV2 and TRBJ2-2; TRBD2 agrees at 10 bases. J gave up 6 bases and V 3 bases, and 7 bases lay outside the gene matches. The CDR3 is 16 residues long. Germline values: CDR1 SNHLY, CDR2 FYNNEI. The DNA of the CDR3 is TGTGCCAGCAGTGAGGCGGCTAGCGGGGGTTCCGGGGAGCTGTTTTTT. As protein: CASSEAASGGSGELFF. The full variable domain, completed using reference TRBV2 and TRBJ2-2, is EPEVTQTPSHQVTQMGQEVILRCVPISNHLYFYWYRQILGQKVEFLVSFYNNEISEKSEIFDDQFSVERPDGSNFTLKIRSTKLEDSAMYFCASSEAASGGSGELFFGEGSRLTVL.

The CDR3 region is CASSRGQSNTGELFF. The CDR3 nucleotides are TGTGCCAGCAGCAGGGGACAGTCGAACACCGGGGAGCTGTTTTTT. V usage is TRBV6-5 and J usage is TRBJ2-2; TRBD1 matches 7 bases. This CDR3 comprises 15 residues. V lost 6 bases and J lost 0; bases outside the gene matches: 4. CDR1 MNHEY and CDR2 SVGAGI come from the germline V gene.

The rearrangement links TRBV28 to TRBJ2-5, with 11 nucleotides matching TRBD2. The CDR3 is made up of 16 amino acids. Germline-derived CDR1 and CDR2 are MDHEN and SYDVKM. Losses at the gene ends were 4 bases for V and 4 bases for J; bases not matched to a gene: 8. As DNA, the CDR3 is TGTGCCAGCAGTTCCGCCGTAGCGGGGGGGAGAGAGACCCAGTACTTC. Protein product: CASSSAVAGGRETQYF.